This TCR beta chain derives from a study of blood T cell repertoires in COVID-19. In the study overall: Sites in the United States, Italy and Spain provided acute and convalescent COVID-19 samples. PBMCs, B-cell-depleted T cells, or T cells were the source of the cDNA or gDNA that made up the material.

Seattle patients were enrolled while actively infected and followed longitudinally. Clones were sequenced by immunoSEQ multiplex PCR, and TCRdb holds only the in-frame ones, with some missing. The table has approximately 140,000 clones, 75% to 90% seen once. Germline CDR1 is SEHNR and CDR2 is FQNEAQ (reference sequence). The CDR3 extends over 13 amino acids. Deletions cut 5 bases from V and 4 bases from J, with 9 bases between. This clonotype was sampled from a young man with COVID-19, enrolled during active disease. The genes are TRBV7-9 and TRBJ2-1; D call uncertain. The sample was peripheral blood. The CDR3 DNA sequence: TGTGCCAGCAGCCCAAGACTTTACAATGAGCAGTTCTTC. Protein product: CASSPRLYNEQFF.